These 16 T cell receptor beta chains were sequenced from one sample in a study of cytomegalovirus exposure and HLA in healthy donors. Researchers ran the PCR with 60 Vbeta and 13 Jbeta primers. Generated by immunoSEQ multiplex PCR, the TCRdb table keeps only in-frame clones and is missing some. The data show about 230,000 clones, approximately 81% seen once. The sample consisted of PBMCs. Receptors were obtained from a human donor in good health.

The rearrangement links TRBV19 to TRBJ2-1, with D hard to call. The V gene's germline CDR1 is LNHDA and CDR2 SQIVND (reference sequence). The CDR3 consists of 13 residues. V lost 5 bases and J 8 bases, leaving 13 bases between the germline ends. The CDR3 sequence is CASSALYLDEQFF. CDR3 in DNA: TGTGCCAGTAGTGCTCTCTACCTGGATGAGCAGTTCTTC.

The CDR3 spells CASSKVDGTGAIEAFF. DNA for the CDR3: TGTGCCAGCAGCAAAGTGGACGGGACAGGAGCCATCGAAGCTTTCTTT. The chain has TRBV21-1 and TRBJ1-1; the D call in the table, TRBD1, was not verified against the DNA. TRBV21-1 is an annotated pseudogene. CDR3 size: 16 residues.

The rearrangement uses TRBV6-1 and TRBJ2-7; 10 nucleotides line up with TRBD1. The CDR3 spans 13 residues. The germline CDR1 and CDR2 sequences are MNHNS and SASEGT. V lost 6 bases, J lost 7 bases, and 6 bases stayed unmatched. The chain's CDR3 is CASRPDRGWEQYF. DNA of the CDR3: TGTGCCAGCAGACCGGACAGGGGGTGGGAGCAGTACTTC.

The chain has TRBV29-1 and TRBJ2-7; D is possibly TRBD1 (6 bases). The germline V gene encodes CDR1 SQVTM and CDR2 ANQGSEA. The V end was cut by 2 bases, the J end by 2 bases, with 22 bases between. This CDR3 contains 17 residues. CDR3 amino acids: CSVERDSPGHPTYEQYF. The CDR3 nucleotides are TGCAGCGTTGAAAGAGACTCTCCGGGACATCCAACCTACGAGCAGTACTTC.

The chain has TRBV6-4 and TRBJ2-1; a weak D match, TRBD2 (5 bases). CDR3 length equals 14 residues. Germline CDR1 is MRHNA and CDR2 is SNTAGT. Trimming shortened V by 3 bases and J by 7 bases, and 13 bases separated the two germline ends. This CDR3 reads CASSEKGERNEQFF. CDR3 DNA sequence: TGTGCCAGCAGTGAAAAGGGAGAGAGAAATGAGCAGTTCTTC.

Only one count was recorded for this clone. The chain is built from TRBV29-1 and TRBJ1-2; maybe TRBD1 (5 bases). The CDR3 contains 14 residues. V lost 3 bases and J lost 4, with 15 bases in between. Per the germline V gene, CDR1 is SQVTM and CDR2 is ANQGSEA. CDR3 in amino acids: CSVEAGRDFYGYTF. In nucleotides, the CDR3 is TGCAGCGTTGAGGCGGGACGGGACTTCTATGGCTACACCTTC. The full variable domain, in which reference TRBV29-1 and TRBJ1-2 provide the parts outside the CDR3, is SAVISQKPSRDICQRGTSLTIQCQVDSQVTMMFWYRQQPGQSLTLIATANQGSEATYESGFVIDKFPISRPNLTFSTLTVSNMSPEDSSIYLCSVEAGRDFYGYTFGSGTRLTVV.

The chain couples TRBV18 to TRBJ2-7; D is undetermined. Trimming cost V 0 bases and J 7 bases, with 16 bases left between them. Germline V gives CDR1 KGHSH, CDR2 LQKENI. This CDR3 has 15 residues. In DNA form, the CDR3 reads TGTGCCAGCTCACCACCTGGCGGATCCCTCGGTGAGCAGTACTTC. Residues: CASSPPGGSLGEQYF.

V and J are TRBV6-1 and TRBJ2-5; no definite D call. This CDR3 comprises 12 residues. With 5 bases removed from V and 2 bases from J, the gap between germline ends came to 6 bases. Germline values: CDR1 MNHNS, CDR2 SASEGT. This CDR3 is CASSNVQETQYF. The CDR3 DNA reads TGTGCCAGCAGTAATGTACAAGAGACCCAGTACTTC.

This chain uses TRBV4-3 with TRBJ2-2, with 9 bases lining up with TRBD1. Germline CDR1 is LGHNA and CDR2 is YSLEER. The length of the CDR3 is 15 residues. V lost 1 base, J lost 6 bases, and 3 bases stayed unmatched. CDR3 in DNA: TGCGCCAGCAGCCAAGTCGGGGACAGGGCCGGGGAGCTGTTTTTT. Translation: CASSQVGDRAGELFF.

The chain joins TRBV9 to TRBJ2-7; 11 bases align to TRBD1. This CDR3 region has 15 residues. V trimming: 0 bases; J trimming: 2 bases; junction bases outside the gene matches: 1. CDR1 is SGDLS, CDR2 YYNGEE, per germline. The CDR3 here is CASSVAGQGAYEQYF. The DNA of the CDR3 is TGTGCCAGCAGCGTAGCGGGACAGGGGGCCTACGAGCAGTACTTC.

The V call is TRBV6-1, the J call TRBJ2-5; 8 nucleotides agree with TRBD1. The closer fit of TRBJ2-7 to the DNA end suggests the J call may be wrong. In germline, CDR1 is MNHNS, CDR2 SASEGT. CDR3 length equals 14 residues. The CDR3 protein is CASRGDRFSYEQYF. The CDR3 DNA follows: TGTGCCAGCAGGGGGGACAGGTTCTCCTACGAGCAGTACTTC.

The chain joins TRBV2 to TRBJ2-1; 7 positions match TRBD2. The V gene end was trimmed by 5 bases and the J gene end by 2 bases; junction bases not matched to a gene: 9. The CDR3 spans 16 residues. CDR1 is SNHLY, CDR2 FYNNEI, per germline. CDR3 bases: TGTGCCAGCAGTCCCCGGACTAGGGGAGCCTACAATGAGCAGTTCTTC. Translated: CASSPRTRGAYNEQFF.

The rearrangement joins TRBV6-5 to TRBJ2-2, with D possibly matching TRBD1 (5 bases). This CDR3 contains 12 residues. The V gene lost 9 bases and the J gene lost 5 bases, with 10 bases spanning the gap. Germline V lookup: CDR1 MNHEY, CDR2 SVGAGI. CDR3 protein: CASAKGTGELFF. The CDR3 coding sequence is TGTGCCAGTGCCAAGGGGACCGGGGAGCTGTTTTTT.

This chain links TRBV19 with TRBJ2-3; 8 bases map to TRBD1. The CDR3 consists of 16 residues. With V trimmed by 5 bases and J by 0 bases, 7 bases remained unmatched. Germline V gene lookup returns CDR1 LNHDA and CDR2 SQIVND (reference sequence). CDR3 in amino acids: CASSAGQGPSTDTQYF. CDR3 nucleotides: TGTGCCAGTAGTGCCGGACAGGGACCTAGCACAGATACGCAGTATTTT.

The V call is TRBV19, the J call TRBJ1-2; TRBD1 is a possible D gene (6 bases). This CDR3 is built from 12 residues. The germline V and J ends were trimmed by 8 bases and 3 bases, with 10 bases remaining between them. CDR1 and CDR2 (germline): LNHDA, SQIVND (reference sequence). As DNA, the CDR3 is TGTGCCAGTTCGACAGGTGACTATGGCTACACCTTC. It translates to CASSTGDYGYTF.

The CDR3 region has the DNA TGTGCCAGCAACAGGGGAAACACCATATATTTT. As protein: CASNRGNTIYF. The rearrangement links TRBV6-1 to TRBJ1-3; TRBD1 might be the D (5 bases). The CDR3 contains 11 residues. V lost 7 bases, J lost 4 bases, and 5 bases lay in between. Germline CDR1 and CDR2: MNHNS and SASEGT.